A single sample is the source of the 29 T cell receptor beta chains below, sequenced in a study of blood T cell repertoires in COVID-19. Measured with immunoSEQ multiplex PCR; TCRdb has only the in-frame clones, and not every one. The data show approximately 160,000 clones, roughly 84% seen once. Sequencing was carried out using peripheral blood. Receptors were obtained from a man younger than 30 with active or convalescent COVID-19.

This chain links TRBV5-4 with TRBJ2-7; D is perhaps TRBD1 (5 bases). Deletions cut 1 base from V and 3 bases from J, with 8 bases between. Per germline, CDR1 SGHNT and CDR2 YYREEE (reference sequence). CDR3 length equals 13 residues. CDR3 amino acids: CASSLNRFYEQYF. The DNA of the CDR3 is TGTGCCAGCAGCTTGAACAGGTTCTACGAGCAGTACTTC.

This chain uses TRBV4-1 with TRBJ1-4; no firm D call. This CDR3 has 16 residues. The V and J ends lost 0 bases and 7 bases respectively, with 15 bases between them. Germline V gene lookup returns CDR1 MGHRA and CDR2 YSYEKL. The CDR3 region has the DNA TGCGCCAGCAGCCAAGAAGTCGGGAGGTCGGTTGAAAAACTGTTTTTT. Its protein product is CASSQEVGRSVEKLFF.

This clone was seen only a few times. The chain recombines TRBV7-2 with TRBJ2-7; 7 positions agree with TRBD2. Per germline, CDR1 SGHTA and CDR2 FQGNSA. This CDR3 is 14 amino acids long. Trimming cost V 0 bases and J 5 bases; bases outside gene matches: 4. The DNA of the CDR3 is TGTGCCAGCAGCTTAGCTTGGGGAGGGGACGAGCAGTACTTC. It specifies CASSLAWGGDEQYF.

This clone was seen repeatedly, ten times or more. J is TRBJ2-7 and V is TRBV30; D unresolved. V lost 4 bases and J lost 4, with 11 bases in between. Germline V CDR1 and CDR2: GTSNPN, SVGIG (reference sequence). The CDR3 totals 12 residues. CDR3 nucleotides: TGTGCCTGGAATTCGGCCGGGTACGAGCAGTACTTC. Its translation is CAWNSAGYEQYF.

This clone was counted between two and nine times. J is TRBJ1-6 and V is TRBV2; 8 bases are shared with TRBD1. Trimming cost V 5 bases and J 9 bases; bases outside gene matches: 6. Germline values: CDR1 SNHLY, CDR2 FYNNEI. The CDR3 covers 14 residues. The DNA of the CDR3 is TGTGCCAGCAGTTCTCAGGGGGCTAGTTCACCCCTCCACTTT. Protein product: CASSSQGASSPLHF. The full variable domain, its missing parts supplied by reference TRBV2 and TRBJ1-6, is EPEVTQTPSHQVTQMGQEVILRCVPISNHLYFYWYRQILGQKVEFLVSFYNNEISEKSEIFDDQFSVERPDGSNFTLKIRSTKLEDSAMYFCASSSQGASSPLHFGNGTRLTVT.

The chain couples TRBV19 to TRBJ2-3, with D possibly being TRBD2 (5 bases). Trimming stripped 6 bases from V and 3 bases from J, with 16 bases between. The CDR3 sequence is 15 residues long. CDR1 LNHDA and CDR2 SQIVND come from the germline V gene (reference sequence). CDR3 in amino acids: CASRTLGVGTDTQYF. The CDR3, as DNA: TGTGCCAGTAGAACCCTGGGAGTCGGAACAGATACGCAGTATTTT. The full variable domain, completed using reference TRBV19 and TRBJ2-3, is DGGITQSPKYLFRKEGQNVTLSCEQNLNHDAMYWYRQDPGQGLRLIYYSQIVNDFQKGDIAEGYSVSREKKESFPLTVTSAQKNPTAFYLCASRTLGVGTDTQYFGPGTRLTVL.

This clone was observed a few times. The V call is TRBV6-1, the J call TRBJ1-4; D is undetermined. From germline, CDR1 is MNHNS and CDR2 SASEGT. The CDR3 totals 15 residues. Trimming stripped 3 bases from V and 8 bases from J, with 16 bases between. CDR3 amino acids: CASSESAGEEEKLFF. The CDR3 DNA reads as TGTGCCAGCAGTGAGAGTGCCGGGGAGGAGGAAAAACTGTTTTTT.

J is TRBJ1-4 and V is TRBV7-2, with a weak D call TRBD1 (5 bases). V was clipped by 2 bases and J by 0 bases, with 10 bases between them. Germline CDR1 is SGHTA and CDR2 is FQGNSA. The CDR3 covers 16 residues. CDR3 DNA: TGTGCCAGCAGCTTAAGCGGGACTTCAACTAATGAAAAACTGTTTTTT. This encodes CASSLSGTSTNEKLFF. The variable domain in full, completed from reference TRBV7-2 and TRBJ1-4, reads GAGVSQSPSNKVTEKGKDVELRCDPISGHTALYWYRQSLGQGLEFLIYFQGNSAPDKSGLPSDRFSAERTGGSVSTLTIQRTQQEDSAVYLCASSLSGTSTNEKLFFGSGTQLSVL.

The rearrangement links TRBV7-8 to TRBJ1-5; D perhaps matches TRBD1 (6 bases). Per germline, CDR1 SGHVS and CDR2 FQNEAQ. V lost 1 base, J lost 6 bases, and 13 bases lay in between. The CDR3 covers 15 residues. In DNA form, the CDR3 reads TGTGCCAGCAGCTTAGGGGGCAGGGGAATTCAGCCCCAGCATTTT. Translation gives CASSLGGRGIQPQHF.

The chain joins TRBV7-8 to TRBJ2-1; 8 bases agree with TRBD2. The CDR3 runs to 15 residues. Germline V gives CDR1 SGHVS, CDR2 FQNEAQ. The ends lost 2 bases at V and 3 bases at J; junction bases unmatched: 3. The DNA of the CDR3 is TGTGCCAGCAGCTTAATAGCGGGGTACTACAATGAGCAGTTCTTC. It codes for CASSLIAGYYNEQFF.

This chain uses TRBV27 with TRBJ2-2; 9 positions match TRBD1. From germline, CDR1 is MNHEY and CDR2 SMNVEV (reference sequence). This CDR3 comprises 15 residues. The V and J ends lost 4 bases and 1 base, in that order; junction bases with no gene match: 1. The CDR3 loop reads CASSYRGLNTGELFF. DNA for the CDR3: TGTGCCAGCAGTTACAGGGGGCTGAACACCGGGGAGCTGTTTTTT.

CDR3 protein: CASTRTAYSNQPQHF. The CDR3 DNA sequence: TGTGCCAGCACCCGGACAGCTTATAGCAATCAGCCCCAGCATTTT. This rearrangement joins TRBV6-5 to TRBJ1-5, with D possibly matching TRBD1 (6 bases). V lost 7 bases, J lost 0 bases, and 13 bases lay in between. Germline V lookup: CDR1 MNHEY, CDR2 SVGAGI. The CDR3 consists of 15 residues.

This clone was seen a handful of times. This rearrangement joins TRBV12-3 or TRBV12-4 to TRBJ1-1; D perhaps matches TRBD1 (5 bases). V shed 3 bases and J shed 6 bases, with 11 bases lying between them. The CDR3 spans 13 residues. For the CDR3, the DNA is TGTGCCAGCAGTTTTAGGGGTAGGCCTGAAGCTTTCTTT. Its translation is CASSFRGRPEAFF.

The chain combines TRBV3-1 (or the pseudogene TRBV3-2) with TRBJ2-7; 13 bases match TRBD2. The CDR3 has 18 residues. The trim removed 4 bases at V and 1 base at J, leaving 10 bases unmatched. Germline V gene data show CDR1 as LGHDT and CDR2 as YNNKEL (reference sequence). CDR3 coding DNA: TGTGCCAGCAGCCTAAGGACTAGCGGGAGTTTAAAATCCTACGAGCAGTACTTC. Residues: CASSLRTSGSLKSYEQYF.

This clone occurred a few times. The chain recombines TRBV5-5 with TRBJ1-4; D possibly corresponds to TRBD1 (5 bases). The CDR3 runs 14 residues. Between the trimmed V and J ends, which lost 0 bases and 8 bases, there was a span of 11 bases. Germline CDR1 SGHKS, CDR2 YYEKEE (reference sequence). CDR3 in DNA: TGTGCCAGCAGCTTGGAAGGGGTGGAGGAAAAACTGTTTTTT. This codes for CASSLEGVEEKLFF. Filled out from reference TRBV5-5 and TRBJ1-4, the complete variable domain reads DAGVTQSPTHLIKTRGQQVTLRCSPISGHKSVSWYQQVLGQGPQFIFQYYEKEERGRGNFPDRFSARQFPNYSSELNVNALLLGDSALYLCASSLEGVEEKLFFGSGTQLSVL.

The gene calls are TRBV11-3 and TRBJ2-1, with a tentative D call TRBD2 (5 bases). The CDR3 spans 15 residues. Trimming removed 5 bases from V and 2 bases from J, with 13 bases in between. Looked up from germline, CDR1 is SGHNT and CDR2 is YENEEA. As DNA, the CDR3 is TGTGCCAGCAGCCACGGGCGGGTTACCTACAATGAGCAGTTCTTC. This sequence encodes CASSHGRVTYNEQFF. The complete variable domain, with remaining parts taken from reference TRBV11-3 and TRBJ2-1, reads EAGVVQSPRYKIIEKKQPVAFWCNPISGHNTLYWYLQNLGQGPELLIRYENEEAVDDSQLPKDRFSAERLKGVDSTLKIQPAELGDSAVYLCASSHGRVTYNEQFFGPGTRLTVL.

The V call is TRBV30, the J call TRBJ1-5; 7 bases fit TRBD1. This CDR3 region has 17 residues. V shed 0 bases and J 8 bases; nucleotides not matched to a gene: 16. CDR1 and CDR2 (germline): GTSNPN, SVGIG (reference sequence). This chain's CDR3 is CAWSVPGEQGDGKPQHF. The CDR3 nucleotides are TGTGCCTGGAGTGTACCCGGGGAGCAGGGGGACGGGAAGCCCCAGCATTTT. Drawing the rest from reference TRBV30 and TRBJ1-5, the complete variable domain is SQTIHQWPATLVQPVGSPLSLECTVEGTSNPNLYWYRQAAGRGLQLLFYSVGIGQISSEVPQNLSASRPQDRQFILSSKKLLLSDSGFYLCAWSVPGEQGDGKPQHFGDGTRLSIL.

The chain joins TRBV7-8 to TRBJ2-3, with a weak D call TRBD2 (5 bases). Per germline, CDR1 SGHVS and CDR2 FQNEAQ. The CDR3 sequence is 15 residues long. Trimming removed 0 bases at V and 2 bases at J, with 9 bases between. This CDR3 is CASSLAGGHTDTQYF. As DNA, the CDR3 is TGTGCCAGCAGCTTAGCAGGAGGTCACACAGATACGCAGTATTTT. The variable domain in full, with the rest retrieved from reference TRBV7-8 and TRBJ2-3, is GAGVSQSPRYKVAKRGQDVALRCDPISGHVSLFWYQQALGQGPEFLTYFQNEAQLDKSGLPSDRFFAERPEGSVSTLKIQRTQQEDSAVYLCASSLAGGHTDTQYFGPGTRLTVL.

The chain carries TRBV14 and TRBJ2-7; 8 nucleotides line up with TRBD1. Germline values: CDR1 SGHDN, CDR2 FVKESK. This CDR3 spans 15 amino acids. J was trimmed by 3 bases and V by 4 bases; bases with no gene match: 8. CDR3 protein: CASSLLDRGVYEQYF. In DNA, the CDR3 is TGTGCCAGCAGCCTCCTCGACAGGGGAGTCTACGAGCAGTACTTC.

Concerning this clone: In the same sample, other DNA sequences code for this CDR3. V usage is TRBV6-5 and J usage is TRBJ1-2; the D gene is possibly TRBD1 (5 bases). CDR1 is MNHEY and CDR2 is SVGAGI in the germline V gene. This CDR3 comprises 14 residues. The V end was cut by 2 bases, the J end by 2 bases, with 9 bases between. CDR3 bases: TGTGCCAGCAGTTACCGGCAGGGAAACTATGGCTACACCTTC. Residues: CASSYRQGNYGYTF.

This clone is a singleton in its sample. The rearrangement links TRBV28 to TRBJ2-1; a weak D match, TRBD2 (5 bases). The V gene lost 5 bases and the J gene lost 10 bases, with 18 bases spanning the gap. The CDR3 length is 14 residues. Germline CDR1 MDHEN, CDR2 SYDVKM. The CDR3 sequence is CASSPYVRRTEQFF. The CDR3 region has the DNA TGTGCCAGCAGTCCGTACGTCCGGAGGACCGAGCAGTTCTTC.

The gene calls are TRBV6-1 and TRBJ1-3, with D perhaps TRBD1 (6 bases). Looked up from germline, CDR1 is MNHNS and CDR2 is SASEGT. V lost 2 bases to trimming and J lost 2 bases, with 22 bases between them. This CDR3 spans 19 amino acids. The CDR3 DNA sequence: TGTGCCAGCAGTGAAAAGGTGATGGCAGGGGCTCTTGCTGGAAACACCATATATTTT. As protein: CASSEKVMAGALAGNTIYF.

This clone was detected only once. The chain carries TRBV4-1 and TRBJ1-1; possibly TRBD1 for D (5 bases). Per germline, CDR1 MGHRA and CDR2 YSYEKL. The length of the CDR3 is 15 residues. V lost 0 bases, J lost 3 bases, and 11 bases lay in between. CDR3 nucleotides: TGCGCCAGCAGCCAAGATAGCACAGGCCACACTGAAGCTTTCTTT. Amino acids: CASSQDSTGHTEAFF.

The chain joins TRBV9 to TRBJ2-1; possibly TRBD2 for D (7 bases). In germline, CDR1 is SGDLS, CDR2 YYNGEE. V was shortened by 2 bases and J by 3 bases, with 12 bases between the two germline ends. The CDR3 covers 15 residues. Here the CDR3 reads CASSVGGAIYNEQFF. Written as DNA, the CDR3 is TGTGCCAGCAGCGTTGGGGGGGCGATCTACAATGAGCAGTTCTTC. The complete variable domain, with remaining parts taken from reference TRBV9 and TRBJ2-1, reads DSGVTQTPKHLITATGQRVTLRCSPRSGDLSVYWYQQSLDQGLQFLIQYYNGEERAKGNILERFSAQQFPDLHSELNLSSLELGDSALYFCASSVGGAIYNEQFFGPGTRLTVL.

This clone has only a few counts. V gene TRBV19 combines with J gene TRBJ1-2, with TRBD1 matching over 7 bases. The CDR3 extends over 15 amino acids. Germline values: CDR1 LNHDA, CDR2 SQIVND (reference sequence). The trim removed 5 bases at V and 4 bases at J, leaving 10 bases unmatched. The CDR3 spells CASSGPGTAFYGYTF. For the CDR3, the DNA is TGTGCCAGTAGTGGCCCCGGGACAGCCTTCTATGGCTACACCTTC.

The rearrangement joins TRBV7-5 to TRBJ2-7; the table names TRBD1, a call not compared with the DNA. TRBV7-5 is a recognized pseudogene. This CDR3 spans 21 amino acids. The CDR3 DNA sequence: TGTGTCAGAAGCCTCCCTTGTGGGACCGGGACAGCGAGAAGGGGGTCCTACGAGCAGTACTTC. It is translated as CVRSLPCGTGTARRGSYEQYF.

On this clone: Compared with germline, one end of the junction differs, possibly owing to a read error. The V gene is TRBV6-1, the J gene TRBJ1-6; no clear D gene. The CDR3 is 15 amino acids. CDR1 is MNHNS and CDR2 is SASEGT in the germline V gene. Here the CDR3 reads CASSEVAGDNLPLHF. CDR3 nucleotides: TGTGCCAGCAGTGAAGTGGCGGGTGATAATTTACCCCTCCACTTT.

The rearrangement joins TRBV10-3 to TRBJ2-7, with TRBD1 as a possible D gene (6 bases). Germline V gene lookup returns CDR1 ENHRY and CDR2 SYGVKD. Trimming took off 0 bases at V and 1 base at J, with 19 bases between the two ends. The CDR3 is 18 residues long. CDR3 region: CAISESAFGNRASYEQYF. The CDR3 DNA is TGTGCCATCAGTGAGTCGGCCTTCGGAAACAGGGCGTCCTACGAGCAGTACTTC.

This chain uses TRBV5-4 with TRBJ2-3; D remains ambiguous. V dropped 4 bases and J dropped 2 bases, with 11 bases sitting between them. The CDR3 is 14 residues long. The germline CDR1 and CDR2 sequences are SGHNT and YYREEE (reference sequence). The CDR3 nucleotides read TGTGCCAGCAGCCCCCCCAAGCCCACAGATACGCAGTATTTT. Residues: CASSPPKPTDTQYF.